This paragraph reports one T cell receptor beta chain. V was clipped by 5 bases and J by 4 bases, with 15 bases between them. The germline V gene has CDR1 MDHEN and CDR2 SYDVKM. The CDR3 extends over 16 amino acids. Clones were read by immunoSEQ multiplex PCR, and TCRdb kept only the in-frame ones, dropping some. The sample comprises tens of thousands of clones, approximately 80% of which are singletons, and around a fifth rests with the top ten. This record comes from a study of control samples from healthy donors and cancer patients. The chain employs TRBV28 and TRBJ2-6; tentative D call: TRBD1 (6 bases). The receptor comes from a man in his thirties or forties in good health. Source material: blood. DNA of the CDR3: TGTGCCAGCAGTCCGGGGACAACTTACGGGGCCAACGTCCTGACTTTC. Encoded protein: CASSPGTTYGANVLTF.